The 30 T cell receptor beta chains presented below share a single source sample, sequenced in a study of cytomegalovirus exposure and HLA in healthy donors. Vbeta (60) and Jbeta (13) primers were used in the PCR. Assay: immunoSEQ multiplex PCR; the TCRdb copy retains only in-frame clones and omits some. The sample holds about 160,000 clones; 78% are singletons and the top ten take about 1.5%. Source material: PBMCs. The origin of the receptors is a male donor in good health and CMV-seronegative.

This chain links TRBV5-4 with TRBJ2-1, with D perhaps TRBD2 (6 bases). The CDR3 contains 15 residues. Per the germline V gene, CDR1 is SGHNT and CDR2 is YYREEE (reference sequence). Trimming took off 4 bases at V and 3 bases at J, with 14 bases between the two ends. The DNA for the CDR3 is TGTGCCAGCAGCACGCAGTCGGGAGTCTACAATGAGCAGTTCTTC. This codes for CASSTQSGVYNEQFF.

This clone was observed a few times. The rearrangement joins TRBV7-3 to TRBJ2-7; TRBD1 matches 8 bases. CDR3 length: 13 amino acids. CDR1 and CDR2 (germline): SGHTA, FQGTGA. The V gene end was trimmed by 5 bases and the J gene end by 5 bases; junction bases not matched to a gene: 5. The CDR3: CASSAGGGNEQYF. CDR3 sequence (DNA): TGTGCCAGCAGCGCAGGGGGCGGGAACGAGCAGTACTTC.

As DNA, the CDR3 is TGTGCCAGCAGTACAGGGCGCAATCAGCCCCAGCATTTT. Its protein product is CASSTGRNQPQHF. The chain links TRBV28 to TRBJ1-5, with a possible D match to TRBD1 (6 bases). This CDR3 has 13 residues. Germline loops: CDR1 MDHEN, CDR2 SYDVKM. V lost 5 bases to trimming and J lost 2 bases, with 7 bases between them.

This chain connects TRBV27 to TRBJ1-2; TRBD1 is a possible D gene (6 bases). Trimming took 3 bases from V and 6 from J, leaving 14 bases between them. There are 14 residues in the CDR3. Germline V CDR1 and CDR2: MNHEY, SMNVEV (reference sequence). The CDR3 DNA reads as TGTGCCAGCAGTTTGACAGGTCAGGTGGATGGCTACACCTTC. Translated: CASSLTGQVDGYTF.

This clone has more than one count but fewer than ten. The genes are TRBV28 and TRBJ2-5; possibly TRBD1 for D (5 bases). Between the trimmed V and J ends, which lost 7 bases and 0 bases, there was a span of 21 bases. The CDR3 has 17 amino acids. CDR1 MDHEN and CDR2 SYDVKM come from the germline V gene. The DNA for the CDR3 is TGTGCCAGCACCTCCCTCCCTGTGGCAGGGCACCAAGAGACCCAGTACTTC. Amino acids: CASTSLPVAGHQETQYF. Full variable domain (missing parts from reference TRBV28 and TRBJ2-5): DVKVTQSSRYLVKRTGEKVFLECVQDMDHENMFWYRQDPGLGLRLIYFSYDVKMKEKGDIPEGYSVSREKKERFSLILESASTNQTSMYLCASTSLPVAGHQETQYFGPGTRLLVL.

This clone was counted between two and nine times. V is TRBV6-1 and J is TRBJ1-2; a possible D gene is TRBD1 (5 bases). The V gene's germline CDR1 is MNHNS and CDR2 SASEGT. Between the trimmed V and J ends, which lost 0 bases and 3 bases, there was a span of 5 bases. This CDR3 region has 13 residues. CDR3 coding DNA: TGTGCCAGCAGTGAAGCGACAGACTATGGCTACACCTTC. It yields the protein CASSEATDYGYTF.

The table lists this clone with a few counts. In DNA form, the CDR3 reads TGCGCCACGGGACAGGGGGCAAACTATGGCTACACCTTC. This gives the protein CATGQGANYGYTF. This sequence joins TRBV10-2 and TRBJ1-2, with 12 bases that match TRBD1. The CDR3 consists of 13 residues. Trimming took 10 bases from V and 2 from J; bases not matched to a gene: 2. Germline lookup yields CDR1 WSHSY and CDR2 SAAADI.

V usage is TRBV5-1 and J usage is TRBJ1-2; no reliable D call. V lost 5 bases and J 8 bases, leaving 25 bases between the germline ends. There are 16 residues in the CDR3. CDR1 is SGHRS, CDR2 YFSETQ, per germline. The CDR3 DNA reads TGCGCCAGCAGGAGCCAAACAACCGACCATGGCAGGGGCTACACCTTC. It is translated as CASRSQTTDHGRGYTF.

Here the CDR3 reads CASSLQSETQYF. DNA of the CDR3: TGTGCCAGCAGCTTACAGAGCGAGACCCAGTACTTC. This chain links TRBV5-4 with TRBJ2-5; D gene ambiguous. Germline V CDR1 and CDR2: SGHNT, YYREEE (reference sequence). The CDR3 has 12 residues. Trimming took off 2 bases at V and 5 bases at J, with 7 bases between the two ends. Complete variable domain (other parts from reference TRBV5-4 and TRBJ2-5): ETGVTQSPTHLIKTRGQQVTLRCSSQSGHNTVSWYQQALGQGPQFIFQYYREEENGRGNFPPRFSGLQFPNYSSELNVNALELDDSALYLCASSLQSETQYFGPGTRLLVL.

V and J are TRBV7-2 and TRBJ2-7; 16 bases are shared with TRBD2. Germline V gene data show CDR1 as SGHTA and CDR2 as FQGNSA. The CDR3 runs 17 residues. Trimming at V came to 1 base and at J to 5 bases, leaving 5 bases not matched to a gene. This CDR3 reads CASSLEGTSGGGNEQYF. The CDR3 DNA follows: TGTGCCAGCAGCTTAGAAGGGACTAGCGGGGGGGGGAACGAGCAGTACTTC.

The chain's CDR3 is CSASVQETQYF. The CDR3 coding sequence is TGCAGTGCGAGCGTTCAAGAGACCCAGTACTTC. V gene TRBV20-1 combines with J gene TRBJ2-5, with D unresolved. The CDR3 totals 11 residues. V was cut by 6 bases and J by 2 bases, with 7 bases left in between. The germline V gene has CDR1 DFQATT and CDR2 SNEGSKA (reference sequence).

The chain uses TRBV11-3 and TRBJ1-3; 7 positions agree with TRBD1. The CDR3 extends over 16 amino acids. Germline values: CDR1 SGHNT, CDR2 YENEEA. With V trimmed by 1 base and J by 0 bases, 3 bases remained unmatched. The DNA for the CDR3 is TGTGCCAGCAGCTTAGGGGGACAGCGCTCTGGAAACACCATATATTTT. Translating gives CASSLGGQRSGNTIYF.

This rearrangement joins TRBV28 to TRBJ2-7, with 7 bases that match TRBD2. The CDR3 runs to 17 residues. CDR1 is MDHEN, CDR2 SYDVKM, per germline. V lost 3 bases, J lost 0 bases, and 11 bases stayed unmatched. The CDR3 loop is CASSFSKLAFSSYEQYF. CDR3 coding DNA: TGTGCCAGCAGTTTCAGTAAACTAGCGTTTAGCTCCTACGAGCAGTACTTC.

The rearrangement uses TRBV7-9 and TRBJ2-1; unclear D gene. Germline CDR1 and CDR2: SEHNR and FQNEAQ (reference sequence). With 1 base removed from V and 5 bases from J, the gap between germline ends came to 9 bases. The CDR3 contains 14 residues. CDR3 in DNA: TGTGCCAGCAGCTTAGTGGCAGGCGACAATGAGCAGTTCTTC. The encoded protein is CASSLVAGDNEQFF.

This CDR3 is CASSPRLPQETQYF. CDR3 in DNA: TGTGCCAGTAGCCCCCGACTACCCCAAGAGACCCAGTACTTC. The chain links TRBV19 to TRBJ2-5; the D gene is possibly TRBD2 (5 bases). The V end lost 6 bases, the J end lost 1 base, and 12 bases lay between the germline ends. The CDR3 contains 14 residues. In germline, CDR1 is LNHDA, CDR2 SQIVND (reference sequence). Full variable domain (remainder filled in from reference TRBV19 and TRBJ2-5): DGGITQSPKYLFRKEGQNVTLSCEQNLNHDAMYWYRQDPGQGLRLIYYSQIVNDFQKGDIAEGYSVSREKKESFPLTVTSAQKNPTAFYLCASSPRLPQETQYFGPGTRLLVL.

CDR3 sequence (DNA): TGCGCCAGCGCAGCGCAGGGGATGAGCACAGATACGCAGTATTTT. Translating gives CASAAQGMSTDTQYF. V usage is TRBV4-3 and J usage is TRBJ2-3; a weak D match, TRBD1 (6 bases). Trimming removed 8 bases from V and 0 bases from J, with 15 bases in between. There are 15 residues in the CDR3. The germline CDR1 and CDR2 sequences are LGHNA and YSLEER.

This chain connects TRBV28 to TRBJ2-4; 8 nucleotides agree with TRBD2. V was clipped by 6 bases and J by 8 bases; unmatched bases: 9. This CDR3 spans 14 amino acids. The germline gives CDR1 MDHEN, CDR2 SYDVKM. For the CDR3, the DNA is TGTGCCAGCAGGACCCAGCGGGAGAGGTACATTCAGTACTTC. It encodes CASRTQRERYIQYF. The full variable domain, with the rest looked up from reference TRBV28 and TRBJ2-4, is DVKVTQSSRYLVKRTGEKVFLECVQDMDHENMFWYRQDPGLGLRLIYFSYDVKMKEKGDIPEGYSVSREKKERFSLILESASTNQTSMYLCASRTQRERYIQYFGAGTRLSVL.

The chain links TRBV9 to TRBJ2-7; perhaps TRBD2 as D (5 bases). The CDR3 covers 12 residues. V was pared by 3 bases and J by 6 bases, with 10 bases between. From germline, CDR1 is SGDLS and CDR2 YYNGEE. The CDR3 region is CASSGLRGEQYF. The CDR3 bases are TGTGCCAGCAGCGGTCTCCGGGGCGAGCAGTACTTC.

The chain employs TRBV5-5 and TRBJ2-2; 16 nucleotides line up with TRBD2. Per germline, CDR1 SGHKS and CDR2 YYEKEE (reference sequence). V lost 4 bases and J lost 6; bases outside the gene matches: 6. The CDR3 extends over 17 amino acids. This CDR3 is CASSPGLAGGGAGELFF. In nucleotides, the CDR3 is TGTGCCAGCAGCCCGGGACTAGCGGGAGGGGGGGCCGGGGAGCTGTTTTTT.

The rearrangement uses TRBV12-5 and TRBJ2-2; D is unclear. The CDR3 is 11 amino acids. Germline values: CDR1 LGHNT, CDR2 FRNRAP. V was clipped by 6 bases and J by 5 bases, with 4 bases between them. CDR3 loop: CASGLTGELFF. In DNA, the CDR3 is TGTGCTAGTGGCCTTACCGGGGAGCTGTTTTTT.

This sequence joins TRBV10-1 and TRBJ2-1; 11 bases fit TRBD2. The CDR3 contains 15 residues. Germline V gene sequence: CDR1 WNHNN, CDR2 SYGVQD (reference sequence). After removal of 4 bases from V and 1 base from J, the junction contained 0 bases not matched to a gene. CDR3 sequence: CASSGLAGSYNEQFF. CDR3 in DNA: TGCGCCAGCAGTGGACTAGCGGGGTCCTACAATGAGCAGTTCTTC.

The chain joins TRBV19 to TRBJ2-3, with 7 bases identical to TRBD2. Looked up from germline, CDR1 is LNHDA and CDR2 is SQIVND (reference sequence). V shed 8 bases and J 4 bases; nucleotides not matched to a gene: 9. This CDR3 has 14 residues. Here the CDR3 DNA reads TGTGCCAGTTCCGGAGGACTAGAGTCAGATACGCAGTATTTT. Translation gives CASSGGLESDTQYF. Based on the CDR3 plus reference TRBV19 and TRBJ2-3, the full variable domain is DGGITQSPKYLFRKEGQNVTLSCEQNLNHDAMYWYRQDPGQGLRLIYYSQIVNDFQKGDIAEGYSVSREKKESFPLTVTSAQKNPTAFYLCASSGGLESDTQYFGPGTRLTVL.

The CDR3 here is CASRPQTGGEQFF. The CDR3 DNA sequence: TGTGCCAGCAGACCACAGACAGGGGGTGAGCAGTTCTTC. The chain uses TRBV5-4 and TRBJ2-1; 9 bases are a match to TRBD1. Trimming removed 5 bases from V and 9 bases from J; junction bases left unmatched: 6. CDR3 length: 13 amino acids. CDR1 is SGHNT and CDR2 is YYREEE in the germline V gene (reference sequence).

The CDR3 region is CASSSGLAGGRGTGELFF. CDR3 nucleotides: TGTGCCAGCAGCTCTGGACTAGCGGGAGGGCGGGGAACCGGGGAGCTGTTTTTT. The J gene is TRBJ2-2, the V gene TRBV5-5; TRBD2 matches at 15 bases. The junction had 8 bases not matched to a gene; V was cut back by 3 bases and J by 5 bases. From germline, CDR1 is SGHKS and CDR2 YYEKEE (reference sequence). The CDR3 is 18 residues long.

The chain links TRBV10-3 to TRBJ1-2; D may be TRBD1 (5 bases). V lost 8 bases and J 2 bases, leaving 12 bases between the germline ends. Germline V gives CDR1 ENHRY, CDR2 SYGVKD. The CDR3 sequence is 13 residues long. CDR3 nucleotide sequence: TGTGCCATCTCGACAGAAAAAAACTATGGCTACACCTTC. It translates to CAISTEKNYGYTF.

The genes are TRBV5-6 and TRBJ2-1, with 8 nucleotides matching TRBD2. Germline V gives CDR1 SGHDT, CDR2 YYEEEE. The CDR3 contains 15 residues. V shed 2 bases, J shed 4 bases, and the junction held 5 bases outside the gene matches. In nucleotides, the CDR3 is TGTGCCAGCAGCTTAACTAGCGGATTTTACAATGAGCAGTTCTTC. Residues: CASSLTSGFYNEQFF.

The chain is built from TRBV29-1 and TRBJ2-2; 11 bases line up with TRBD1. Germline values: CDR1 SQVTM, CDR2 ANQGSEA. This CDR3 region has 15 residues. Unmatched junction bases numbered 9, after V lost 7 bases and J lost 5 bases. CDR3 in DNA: TGCAGCGCCGGCCCCGGGACAGGGGGTACCGGGGAGCTGTTTTTT. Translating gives CSAGPGTGGTGELFF.

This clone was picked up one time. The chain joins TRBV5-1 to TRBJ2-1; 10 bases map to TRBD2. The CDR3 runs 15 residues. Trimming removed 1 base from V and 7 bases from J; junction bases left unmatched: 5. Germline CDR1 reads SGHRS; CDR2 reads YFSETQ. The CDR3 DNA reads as TGCGCCAGCAGCTTGTTGGCTAGCGGGAGAAATGAGCAGTTCTTC. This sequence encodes CASSLLASGRNEQFF.

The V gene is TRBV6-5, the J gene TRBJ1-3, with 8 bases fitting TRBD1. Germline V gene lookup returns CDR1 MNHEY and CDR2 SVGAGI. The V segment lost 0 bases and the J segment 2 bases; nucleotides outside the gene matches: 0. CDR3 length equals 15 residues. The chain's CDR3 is CASSYSTGAGNTIYF. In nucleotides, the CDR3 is TGTGCCAGCAGTTACTCGACAGGGGCTGGAAACACCATATATTTT.

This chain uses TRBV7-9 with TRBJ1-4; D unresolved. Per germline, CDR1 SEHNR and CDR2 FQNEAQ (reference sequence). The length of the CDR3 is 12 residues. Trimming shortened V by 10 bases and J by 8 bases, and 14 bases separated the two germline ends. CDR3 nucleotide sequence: TGTGCCAACCCGGCCCTCAGGGAAAAACTGTTTTTT. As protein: CANPALREKLFF.